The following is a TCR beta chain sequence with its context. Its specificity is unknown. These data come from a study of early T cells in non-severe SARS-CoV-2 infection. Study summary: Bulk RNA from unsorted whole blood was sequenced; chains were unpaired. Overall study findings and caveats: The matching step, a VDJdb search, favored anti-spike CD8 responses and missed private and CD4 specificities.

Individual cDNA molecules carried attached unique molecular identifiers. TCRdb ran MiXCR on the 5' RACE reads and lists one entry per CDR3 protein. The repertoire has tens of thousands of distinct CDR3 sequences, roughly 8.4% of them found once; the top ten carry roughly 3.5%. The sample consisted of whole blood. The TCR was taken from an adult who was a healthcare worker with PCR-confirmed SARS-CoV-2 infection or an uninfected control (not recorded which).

CDR3 in DNA: TGTGCCAGCAGCGGGACTAGAGGTACGCAGTATTTT. Its protein product is CASSGTRGTQYF. The genes are TRBV2 and TRBJ2-3, with 8 bases that match TRBD2. With V trimmed by 6 bases and J by 8 bases, 4 bases remained unmatched. Germline V gene data show CDR1 as SNHLY and CDR2 as FYNNEI. The CDR3 is made up of 12 amino acids. Based on the CDR3 plus reference TRBV2 and TRBJ2-3, the full variable domain is EPEVTQTPSHQVTQMGQEVILRCVPISNHLYFYWYRQILGQKVEFLVSFYNNEISEKSEIFDDQFSVERPDGSNFTLKIRSTKLEDSAMYFCASSGTRGTQYFGPGTRLTVL.